This is a list of T cell receptor beta chains from one sample in a study of blood T cell repertoires in COVID-19. Clones were sequenced by immunoSEQ multiplex PCR, and TCRdb holds only the in-frame ones, with some missing. The data contain about 310,000 clones, about 88% of them seen just once; the ten biggest clones take up 9.5%. The sample comprised PBMCs or T cells enriched from blood (not recorded which). These receptors originate from a woman aged 40 to 55 who had recovered from COVID-19. CDR3s include the opening cysteine and the closing phenylalanine or tryptophan. D genes are given only for firm matches. Only part of the rows carry a size: once, few, many, or a class if the clone is expanded.

v_gene,d_gene,j_gene,abundance,CDR3aa,CDR3nt
TRBV28,NA,TRBJ2-7,NA,CASKGDTPKGQYF,TGTGCCAGCAAGGGGGATACCCCCAAGGGGCAGTACTTC
TRBV30,NA,TRBJ2-1,NA,CAWRSSNEQFF,TGTGCCTGGAGGTCCAGCAATGAGCAGTTCTTC
TRBV9,NA,TRBJ2-3,NA,CASSSGTDTQYF,TGTGCCAGCAGTAGCGGCACAGATACGCAGTATTTT
TRBV7-3,NA,TRBJ1-3,NA,CASSLTGGNSGNTIYF,TGTGCCAGCAGCTTAACGGGGGGGAACTCTGGAAACACCATATATTTT
TRBV6-5,NA,TRBJ1-2,NA,CASSYESLGDYGYTF,TGTGCCAGCAGTTACGAGAGCCTAGGGGACTATGGCTACACCTTC
TRBV7-9,NA,TRBJ2-3,NA,CASSFREGTDTQYF,TGTGCCAGCAGCTTCCGGGAAGGCACAGATACGCAGTATTTT
TRBV7-9,NA,TRBJ2-3,NA,CASSLAGSTDTQYF,TGTGCCAGCAGCTTGGCAGGGAGCACAGATACGCAGTATTTT
TRBV5-4,NA,TRBJ1-1,NA,CASTPSSGGHTEAFF,TGTGCCAGCACCCCATCGTCCGGGGGGCACACTGAAGCTTTCTTT
TRBV9,TRBD2,TRBJ2-1,NA,CASSHSGSYNEQFF,TGTGCCAGCAGCCATAGCGGGTCCTACAATGAGCAGTTCTTC
TRBV29-1,TRBD1,TRBJ1-2,NA,CSVDLGETGSNYGYTF,TGCAGCGTTGATTTGGGGGAGACAGGGAGTAACTATGGCTACACCTTC
TRBV20-1,TRBD1,TRBJ1-5,few,CSASPPGQNNQPQHF,TGCAGTGCTAGTCCCCCGGGACAGAACAATCAGCCCCAGCATTTT
TRBV10-3,NA,TRBJ2-5,once,CAISRSQETQYF,TGTGCCATCAGTCGTTCCCAAGAGACCCAGTACTTC
TRBV27,TRBD1,TRBJ2-1,once,CASRTTGYNEQFF,TGTGCCAGCAGGACGACAGGGTACAATGAGCAGTTCTTC
TRBV28,NA,TRBJ1-1,NA,CASSSPSDGNTEAFF,TGTGCCAGCAGTTCCCCCAGCGACGGAAACACTGAAGCTTTCTTT
TRBV12-3/TRBV12-4,NA,TRBJ1-1,NA,CASSYGGNTEAFF,TGTGCCAGCAGTTACGGCGGGAACACTGAAGCTTTCTTT
TRBV21-1,NA,TRBJ2-1,NA,CASTSDRATKLYNEQFF,TGTGCCAGCACCTCTGACAGGGCCACAAAATTATACAATGAGCAGTTCTTC
TRBV4-2,TRBD2,TRBJ2-1,NA,CASSPEAGTSGMTSSYNEQFF,TGTGCCAGCAGCCCTGAAGCCGGGACTAGCGGGATGACGAGCTCCTACAATGAGCAGTTCTTC
TRBV28,NA,TRBJ2-1,NA,CASSSLVYYNEQFF,TGTGCCAGCAGTTCCCTAGTTTACTACAATGAGCAGTTCTTC
TRBV5-1,TRBD1,TRBJ2-7,NA,CASSISRGTGNYEQYF,TGCGCCAGCAGCATTTCGAGAGGGACAGGAAACTACGAGCAGTACTTC
TRBV28,NA,TRBJ1-5,NA,CASRRPGDQPQHF,TGTGCCAGCAGACGGCCAGGGGATCAGCCCCAGCATTTT
TRBV7-9,NA,TRBJ1-4,NA,CASSPRNEKLFF,TGTGCCAGCAGCCCTAGGAATGAAAAACTGTTTTTT
TRBV5-1,NA,TRBJ2-7,NA,CASSPARDSGSHEQYF,TGCGCCAGCAGCCCAGCCCGGGATTCCGGCAGCCACGAGCAGTACTTC
TRBV30,TRBD1,TRBJ2-7,NA,CAWSVSRDRAYRYF,TGTGCCTGGAGTGTAAGTAGGGACAGGGCTTATCGGTACTTC
TRBV29-1,TRBD2,TRBJ2-7,NA,CSAVLAVGYEQYF,TGCAGCGCCGTGCTAGCGGTGGGGTACGAGCAGTACTTC
TRBV19,NA,TRBJ1-1,NA,CASSIVRDTEAFF,TGTGCCAGTAGTATAGTTCGGGACACTGAAGCTTTCTTT
TRBV5-4,NA,TRBJ1-2,NA,CASSSVPRSAGYTF,TGTGCCAGCAGCTCGGTCCCCAGGTCCGCAGGCTACACCTTC
TRBV30,TRBD1,TRBJ2-1,NA,CAWALGQGFNEQFF,TGTGCCTGGGCCCTTGGACAGGGGTTCAATGAGCAGTTCTTC
TRBV4-3,TRBD1,TRBJ1-1,NA,CASSQSGTGGLNTEAFF,TGCGCCAGCAGCCAAAGCGGGACAGGGGGCTTGAACACTGAAGCTTTCTTT
TRBV19,TRBD2,TRBJ2-1,NA,CASSAISGRAGNEQFF,TGTGCCAGTAGTGCCATTAGCGGGAGGGCGGGGAATGAGCAGTTCTTC